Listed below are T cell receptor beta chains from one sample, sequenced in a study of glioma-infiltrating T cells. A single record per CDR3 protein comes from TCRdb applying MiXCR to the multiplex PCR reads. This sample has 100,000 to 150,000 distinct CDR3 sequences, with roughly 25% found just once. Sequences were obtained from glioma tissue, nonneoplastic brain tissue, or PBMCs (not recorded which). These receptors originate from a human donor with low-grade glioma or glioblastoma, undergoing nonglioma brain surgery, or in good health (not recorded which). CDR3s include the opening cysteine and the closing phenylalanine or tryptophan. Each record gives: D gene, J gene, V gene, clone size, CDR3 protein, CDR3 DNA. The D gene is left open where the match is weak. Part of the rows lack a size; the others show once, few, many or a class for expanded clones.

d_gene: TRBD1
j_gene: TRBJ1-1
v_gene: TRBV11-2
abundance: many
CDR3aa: CASSRQGWTEAFF
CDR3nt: TGTGCCAGCAGCCGACAGGGTTGGACTGAAGCTTTCTTT

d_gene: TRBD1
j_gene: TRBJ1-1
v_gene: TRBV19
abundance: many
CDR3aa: CASSVQGRDTEAFF
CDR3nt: TGTGCCAGTAGTGTACAGGGGAGGGACACTGAAGCTTTCTTT

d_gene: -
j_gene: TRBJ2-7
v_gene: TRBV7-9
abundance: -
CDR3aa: CASSLVGWGRSSSYEQYF
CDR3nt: TGTGCCAGCAGCTTAGTAGGTTGGGGGCGATCGAGCTCCTACGAGCAGTACTTC

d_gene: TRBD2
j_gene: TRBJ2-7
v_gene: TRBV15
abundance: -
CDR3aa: CATSRDRAGGGEYEQYF
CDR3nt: TGTGCCACCAGCCGAGATCGAGCGGGGGGGGGCGAATACGAGCAGTACTTC

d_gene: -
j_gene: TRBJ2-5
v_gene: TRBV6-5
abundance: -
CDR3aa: CASRPSEGGGQETQYF
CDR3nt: TGTGCCAGCAGGCCCTCCGAGGGGGGAGGGCAAGAGACCCAGTACTTC

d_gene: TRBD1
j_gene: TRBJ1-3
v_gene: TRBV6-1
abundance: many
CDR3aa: CASSPWTGRGNTIYF
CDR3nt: TGTGCCAGCAGTCCGTGGACAGGCCGAGGAAACACCATATATTTT

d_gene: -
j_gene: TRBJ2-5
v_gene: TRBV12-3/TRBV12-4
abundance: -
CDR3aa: CASSFRESGEAQYF
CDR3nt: TGTGCCAGCAGTTTTAGGGAGTCTGGCGAGGCCCAGTACTTC

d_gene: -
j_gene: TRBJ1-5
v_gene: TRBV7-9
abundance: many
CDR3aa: CASKLNGNQPQHF
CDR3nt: TGTGCCAGCAAGCTAAATGGTAATCAGCCCCAGCATTTT

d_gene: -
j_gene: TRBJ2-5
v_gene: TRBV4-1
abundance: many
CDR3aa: CASSLTPGDPKETQYF
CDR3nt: TGCGCCAGCAGCCTAACTCCCGGAGACCCAAAAGAGACCCAGTACTTC

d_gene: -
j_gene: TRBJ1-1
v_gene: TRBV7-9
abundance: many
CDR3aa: CASSRSMNTEAFF
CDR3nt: TGTGCCAGCAGTCGCAGTATGAACACTGAAGCTTTCTTT

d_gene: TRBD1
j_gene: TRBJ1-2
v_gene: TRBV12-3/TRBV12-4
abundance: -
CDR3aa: CASRIAGGARGYTF
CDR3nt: TGTGCCAGCAGGATCGCAGGGGGCGCTCGTGGCTACACCTTC

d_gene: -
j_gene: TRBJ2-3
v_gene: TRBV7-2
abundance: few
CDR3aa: CASRLLGTSTDTQYF
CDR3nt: TGTGCCAGCCGCTTACTCGGCACTAGCACAGATACGCAGTATTTT

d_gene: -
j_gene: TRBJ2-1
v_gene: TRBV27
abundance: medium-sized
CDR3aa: CASRPQPDNEQFF
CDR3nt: TGTGCCAGCAGGCCTCAACCGGACAATGAGCAGTTCTTC

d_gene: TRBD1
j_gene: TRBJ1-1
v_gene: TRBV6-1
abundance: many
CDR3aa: CASRADRGPTEAFF
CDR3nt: TGTGCCAGCAGAGCTGACAGGGGGCCGACTGAAGCTTTCTTT

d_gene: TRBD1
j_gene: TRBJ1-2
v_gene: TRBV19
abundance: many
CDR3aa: CASSIVGTGYGYTF
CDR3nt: TGTGCCAGTAGTATAGTGGGGACAGGATATGGCTACACCTTC

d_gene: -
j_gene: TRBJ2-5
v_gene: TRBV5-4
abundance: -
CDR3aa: CASRQEPSQETQYF
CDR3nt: TGTGCCAGCAGACAGGAGCCGTCTCAAGAGACCCAGTACTTC

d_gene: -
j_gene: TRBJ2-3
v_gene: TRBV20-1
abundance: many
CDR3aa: CSARTERVADTQYF
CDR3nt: TGCAGTGCTAGAACCGAAAGGGTAGCAGATACGCAGTATTTT

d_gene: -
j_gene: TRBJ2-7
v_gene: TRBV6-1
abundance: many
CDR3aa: CASSIAGEQYF
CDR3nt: TGTGCCAGCAGTATTGCTGGGGAGCAGTACTTC

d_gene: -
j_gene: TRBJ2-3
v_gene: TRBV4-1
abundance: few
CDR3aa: CASSHRGTRRTDTQYF
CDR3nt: TGCGCCAGCAGCCACCGGGGGACACGACGCACAGATACGCAGTATTTT

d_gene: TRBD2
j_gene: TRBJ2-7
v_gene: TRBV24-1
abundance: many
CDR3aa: CATSDTGTSGRAASYEQYF
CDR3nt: TGTGCCACCAGTGATACCGGGACTAGCGGGAGGGCAGCGTCCTACGAGCAGTACTTC

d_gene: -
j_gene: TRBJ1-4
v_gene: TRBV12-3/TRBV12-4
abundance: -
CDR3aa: CASTLDGEGEKLFF
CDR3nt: TGTGCCAGCACCCTGGACGGGGAGGGCGAAAAACTGTTTTTT

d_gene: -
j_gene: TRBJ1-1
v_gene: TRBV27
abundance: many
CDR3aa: CASSLKTGTEAFF
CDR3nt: TGTGCCAGCAGTTTGAAGACGGGCACTGAAGCTTTCTTT

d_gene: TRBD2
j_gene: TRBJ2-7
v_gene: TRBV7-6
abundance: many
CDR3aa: CASSSLAGPSYEQYF
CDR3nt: TGTGCCAGCAGCTCTCTAGCGGGCCCTTCCTACGAGCAGTACTTC

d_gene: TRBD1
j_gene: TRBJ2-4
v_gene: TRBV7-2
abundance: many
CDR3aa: CASSSRGMEDIQYF
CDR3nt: TGTGCCAGCAGCTCCAGGGGGATGGAGGACATTCAGTACTTC

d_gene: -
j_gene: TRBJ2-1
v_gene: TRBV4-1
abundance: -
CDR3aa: CSSGTYLPTSNQFF
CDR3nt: TGCTCCAGCGGAACGTACCTTCCAACAAGTAATCAGTTCTTC

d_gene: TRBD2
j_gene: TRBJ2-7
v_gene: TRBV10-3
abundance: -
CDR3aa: CAVLAGSYEQYF
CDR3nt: TGTGCCGTTCTAGCGGGATCCTACGAGCAGTACTTC

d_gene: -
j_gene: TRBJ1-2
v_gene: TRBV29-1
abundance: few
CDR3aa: CSVPGQMYGYTF
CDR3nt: TGCAGCGTTCCGGGACAAATGTATGGCTACACCTTC

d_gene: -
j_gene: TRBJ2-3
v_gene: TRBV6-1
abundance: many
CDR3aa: CASSPLSTDTQYF
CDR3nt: TGTGCCAGCAGTCCCCTCTCCACAGATACGCAGTATTTT

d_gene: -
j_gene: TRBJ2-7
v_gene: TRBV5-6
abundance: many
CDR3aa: CASSLGRSSYEQYF
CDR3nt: TGTGCCAGCAGCTTGGGCAGGAGCTCCTACGAGCAGTACTTC

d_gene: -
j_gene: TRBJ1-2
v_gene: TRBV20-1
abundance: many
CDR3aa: CSAESGAGRYGYTF
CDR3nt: TGCAGTGCCGAATCGGGGGCGGGGCGCTATGGCTACACCTTC

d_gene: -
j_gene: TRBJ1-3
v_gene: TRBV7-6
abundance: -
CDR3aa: CASSLFGPSAGNTIYF
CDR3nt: TGCGCCAGCAGCCTATTCGGGCCCTCCGCTGGAAACACCATATATTTT

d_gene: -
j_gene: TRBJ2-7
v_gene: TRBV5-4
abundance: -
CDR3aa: CASSLVGYEKHF
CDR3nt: TGTGCCAGCAGCTTAGTAGGGTACGAGAAGCACTTC